The clone carrying this T cell receptor (beta chain) was recorded at least ten times. The antigen is undetermined. This entry is derived from a study of T cells in Graves' hyperthyroidism and ophthalmopathy. The study's findings and limits: Blood shared most expanded thyroid clonotypes above 0.001.

RNA transcripts were the template for amplifying TCR beta CDR3 regions. Researchers ran a first-round RT-PCR on the TCR CDR3 using the HTBI primer set. MiXCR, applied by TCRdb to the multiplex PCR reads, yields one record per CDR3 protein. The sample records roughly 420,000 distinct CDR3 sequences, roughly an eighth being singletons. The sequenced sample consisted of blood. This TCR was recovered from a woman aged 18-29 years with Graves' hyperthyroidism.

The CDR3 sequence: CASSLQGAKNEQYF. DNA for the CDR3: TGTGCCAGCAGTTTACAGGGGGCTAAAAACGAGCAGTACTTC. The chain combines TRBV6-1 with TRBJ2-7; TRBD1 agrees at 9 bases. Germline loops: CDR1 MNHNS, CDR2 SASEGT. The CDR3 totals 14 residues. After removal of 5 bases from V and 5 bases from J, the junction contained 7 bases not matched to a gene.